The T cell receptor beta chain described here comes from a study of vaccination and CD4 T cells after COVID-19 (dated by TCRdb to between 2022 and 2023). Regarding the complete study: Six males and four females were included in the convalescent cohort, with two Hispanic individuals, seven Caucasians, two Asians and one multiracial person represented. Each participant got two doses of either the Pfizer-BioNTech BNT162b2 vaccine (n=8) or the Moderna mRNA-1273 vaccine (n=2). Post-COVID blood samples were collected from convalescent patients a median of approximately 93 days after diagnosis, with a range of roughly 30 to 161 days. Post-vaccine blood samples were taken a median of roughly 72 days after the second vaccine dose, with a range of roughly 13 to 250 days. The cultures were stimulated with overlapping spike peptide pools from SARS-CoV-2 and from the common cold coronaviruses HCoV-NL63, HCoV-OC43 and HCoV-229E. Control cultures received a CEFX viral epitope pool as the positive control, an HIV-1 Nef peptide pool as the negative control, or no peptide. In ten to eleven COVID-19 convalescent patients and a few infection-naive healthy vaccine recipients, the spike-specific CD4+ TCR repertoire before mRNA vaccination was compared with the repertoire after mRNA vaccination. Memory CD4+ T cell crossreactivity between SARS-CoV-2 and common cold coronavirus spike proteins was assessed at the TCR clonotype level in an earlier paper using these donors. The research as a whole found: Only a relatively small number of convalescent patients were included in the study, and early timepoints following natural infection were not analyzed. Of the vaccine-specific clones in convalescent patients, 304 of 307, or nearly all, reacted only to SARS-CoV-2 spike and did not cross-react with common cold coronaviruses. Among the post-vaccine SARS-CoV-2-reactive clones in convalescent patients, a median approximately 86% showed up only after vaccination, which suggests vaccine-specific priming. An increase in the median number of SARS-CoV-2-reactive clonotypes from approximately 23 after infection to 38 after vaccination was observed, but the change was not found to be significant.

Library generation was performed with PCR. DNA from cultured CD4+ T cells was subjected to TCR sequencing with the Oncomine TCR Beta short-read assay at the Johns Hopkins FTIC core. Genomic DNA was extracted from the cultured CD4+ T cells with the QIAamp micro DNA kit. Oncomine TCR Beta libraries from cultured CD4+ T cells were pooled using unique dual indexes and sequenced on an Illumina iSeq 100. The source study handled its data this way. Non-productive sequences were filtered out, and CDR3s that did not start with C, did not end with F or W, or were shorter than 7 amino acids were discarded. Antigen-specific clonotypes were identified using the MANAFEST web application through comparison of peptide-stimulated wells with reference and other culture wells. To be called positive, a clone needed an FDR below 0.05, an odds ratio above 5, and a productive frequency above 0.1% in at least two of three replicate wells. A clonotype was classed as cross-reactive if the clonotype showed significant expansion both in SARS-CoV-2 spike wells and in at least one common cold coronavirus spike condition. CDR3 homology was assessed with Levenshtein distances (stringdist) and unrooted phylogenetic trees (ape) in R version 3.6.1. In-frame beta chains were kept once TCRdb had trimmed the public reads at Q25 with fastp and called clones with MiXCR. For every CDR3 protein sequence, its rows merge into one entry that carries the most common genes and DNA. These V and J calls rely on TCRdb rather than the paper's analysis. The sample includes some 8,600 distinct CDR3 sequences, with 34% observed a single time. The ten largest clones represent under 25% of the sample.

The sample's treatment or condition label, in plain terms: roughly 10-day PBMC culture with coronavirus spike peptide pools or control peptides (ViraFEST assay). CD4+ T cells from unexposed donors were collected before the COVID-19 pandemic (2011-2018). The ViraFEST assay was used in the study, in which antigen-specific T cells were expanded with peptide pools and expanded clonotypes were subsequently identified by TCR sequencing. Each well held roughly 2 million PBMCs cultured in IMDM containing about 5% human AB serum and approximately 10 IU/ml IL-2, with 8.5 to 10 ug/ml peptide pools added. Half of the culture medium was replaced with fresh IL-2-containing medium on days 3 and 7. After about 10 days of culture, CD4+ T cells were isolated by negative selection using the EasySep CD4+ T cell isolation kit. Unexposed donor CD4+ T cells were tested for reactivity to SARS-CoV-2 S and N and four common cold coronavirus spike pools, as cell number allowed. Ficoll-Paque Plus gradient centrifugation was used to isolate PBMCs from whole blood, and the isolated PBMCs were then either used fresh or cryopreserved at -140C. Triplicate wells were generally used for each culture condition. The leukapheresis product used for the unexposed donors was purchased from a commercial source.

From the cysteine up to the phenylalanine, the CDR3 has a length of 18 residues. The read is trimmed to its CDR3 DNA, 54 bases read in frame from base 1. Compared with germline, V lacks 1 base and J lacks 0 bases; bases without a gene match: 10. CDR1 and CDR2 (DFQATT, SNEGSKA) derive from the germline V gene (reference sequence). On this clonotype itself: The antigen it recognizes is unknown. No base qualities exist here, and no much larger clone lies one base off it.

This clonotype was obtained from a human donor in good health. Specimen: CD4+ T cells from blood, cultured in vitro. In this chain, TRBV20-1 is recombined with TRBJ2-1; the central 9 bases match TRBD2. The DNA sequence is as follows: TGCAGTGCTAGAGCTCGCCGTAGCGGGAGAGGCTCCTACAATGAGCAGTTCTTC. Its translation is CSARARRSGRGSYNEQFF.